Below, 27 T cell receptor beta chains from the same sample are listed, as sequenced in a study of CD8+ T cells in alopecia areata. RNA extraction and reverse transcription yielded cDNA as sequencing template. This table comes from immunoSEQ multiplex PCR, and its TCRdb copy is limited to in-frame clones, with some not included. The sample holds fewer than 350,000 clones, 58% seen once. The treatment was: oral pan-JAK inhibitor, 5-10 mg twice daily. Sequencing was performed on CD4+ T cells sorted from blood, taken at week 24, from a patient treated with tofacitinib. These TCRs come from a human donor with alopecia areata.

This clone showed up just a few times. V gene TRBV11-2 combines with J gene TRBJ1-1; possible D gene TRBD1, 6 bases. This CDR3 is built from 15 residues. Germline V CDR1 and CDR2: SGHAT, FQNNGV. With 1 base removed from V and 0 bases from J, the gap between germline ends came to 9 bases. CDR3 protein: CASSLVRTVNTEAFF. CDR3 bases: TGTGCCAGCAGCTTAGTGAGGACAGTGAACACTGAAGCTTTCTTT.

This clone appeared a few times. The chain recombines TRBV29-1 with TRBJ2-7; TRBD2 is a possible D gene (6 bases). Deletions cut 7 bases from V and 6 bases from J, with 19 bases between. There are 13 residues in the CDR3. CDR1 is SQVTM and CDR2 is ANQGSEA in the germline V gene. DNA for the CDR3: TGCAGCGCCAAATGGGGAGGTCGAAGCGAGCAGTACTTC. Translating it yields CSAKWGGRSEQYF.

The CDR3 loop reads CAWSVSHGLNSPLHF. The DNA for the CDR3 is TGTGCCTGGAGTGTCTCCCATGGACTGAATTCACCCCTCCACTTT. The V call is TRBV30, the J call TRBJ1-6, with D unclear. Germline CDR1 is GTSNPN and CDR2 is SVGIG (reference sequence). The CDR3 is 15 residues long. V lost 0 bases, J lost 7 bases, and 13 bases lay in between.

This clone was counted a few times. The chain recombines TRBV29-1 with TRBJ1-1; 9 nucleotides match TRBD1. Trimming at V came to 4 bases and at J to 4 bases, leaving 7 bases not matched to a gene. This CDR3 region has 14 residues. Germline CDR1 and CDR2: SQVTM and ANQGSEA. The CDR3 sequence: CSVGGQGTVTEAFF. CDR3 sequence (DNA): TGCAGCGTTGGGGGACAGGGCACGGTCACTGAAGCTTTCTTT.

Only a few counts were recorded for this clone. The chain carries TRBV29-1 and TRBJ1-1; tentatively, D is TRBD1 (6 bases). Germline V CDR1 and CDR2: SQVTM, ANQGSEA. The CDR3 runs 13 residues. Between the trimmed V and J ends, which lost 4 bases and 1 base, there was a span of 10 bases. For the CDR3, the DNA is TGCAGCGTTGTAGGACAGAGGAACACTGAAGCTTTCTTT. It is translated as CSVVGQRNTEAFF.

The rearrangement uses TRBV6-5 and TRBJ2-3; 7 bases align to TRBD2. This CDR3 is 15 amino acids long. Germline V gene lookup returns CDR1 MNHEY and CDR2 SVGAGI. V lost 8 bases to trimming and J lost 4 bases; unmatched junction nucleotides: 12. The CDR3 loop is CASARGAGGADTQYF. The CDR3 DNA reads TGTGCCAGCGCACGCGGGGCTGGGGGGGCAGATACGCAGTATTTT.

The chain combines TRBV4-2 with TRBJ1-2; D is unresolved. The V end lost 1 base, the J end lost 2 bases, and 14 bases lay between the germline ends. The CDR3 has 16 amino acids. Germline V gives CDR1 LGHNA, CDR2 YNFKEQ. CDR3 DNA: TGTGCCAGCAGCCAAGCGGGCGACACCCCCAACTATGGCTACACCTTC. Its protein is CASSQAGDTPNYGYTF.

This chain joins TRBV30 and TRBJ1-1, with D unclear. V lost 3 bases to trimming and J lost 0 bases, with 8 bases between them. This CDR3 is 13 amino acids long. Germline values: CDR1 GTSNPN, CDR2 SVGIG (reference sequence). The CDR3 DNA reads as TGTGCCTGGAGGACACTTCTGAACACTGAAGCTTTCTTT. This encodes CAWRTLLNTEAFF.

In DNA, the CDR3 is TGCGCCAGCAGGGGGATCGCAGATACGCAGTATTTT. Its protein product is CASRGIADTQYF. This chain joins TRBV5-1 and TRBJ2-3; D not certain. The V end lost 5 bases, the J end lost 4 bases, and 8 bases lay between the germline ends. The CDR3 has 12 amino acids. Germline V lookup: CDR1 SGHRS, CDR2 YFSETQ.

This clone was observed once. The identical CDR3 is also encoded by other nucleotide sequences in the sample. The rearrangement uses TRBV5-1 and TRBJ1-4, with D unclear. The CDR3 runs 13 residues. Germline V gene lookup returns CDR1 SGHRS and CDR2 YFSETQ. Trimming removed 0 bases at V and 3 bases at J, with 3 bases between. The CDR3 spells CASSLEANEKLFF. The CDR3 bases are TGCGCCAGCAGCTTGGAAGCTAATGAAAAACTGTTTTTT.

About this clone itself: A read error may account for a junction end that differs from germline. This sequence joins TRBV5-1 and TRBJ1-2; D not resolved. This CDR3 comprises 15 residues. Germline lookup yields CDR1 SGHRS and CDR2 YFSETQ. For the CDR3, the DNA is TGCGCCAGCAGCTTGGACGGACCTGCTAACTGTGGCTACACCTTC. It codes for CASSLDGPANCGYTF. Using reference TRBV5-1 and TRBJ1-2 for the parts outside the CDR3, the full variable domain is KAGVTQTPRYLIKTRGQQVTLSCSPISGHRSVSWYQQTPGQGLQFLFEYFSETQRNKGNFPGRFSGRQFSNSRSEMNVSTLELGDSALYLCASSLDGPANCGYTFGSGTRLTVV.

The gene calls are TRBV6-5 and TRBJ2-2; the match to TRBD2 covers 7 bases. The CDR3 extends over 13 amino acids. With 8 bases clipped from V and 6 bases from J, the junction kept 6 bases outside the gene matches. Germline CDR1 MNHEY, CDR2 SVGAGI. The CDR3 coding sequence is TGTGCCAGCGGGAGGGGTGGCGCCGGGGAGCTGTTTTTT. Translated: CASGRGGAGELFF.

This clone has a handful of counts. CDR3: CASAVTEGNQPQHF. In nucleotides, the CDR3 is TGTGCCAGTGCGGTGACAGAAGGCAATCAGCCCCAGCATTTT. V gene TRBV19 combines with J gene TRBJ1-5; D is possibly TRBD1 (5 bases). Trimming pared 8 bases from V and 2 bases from J, leaving 13 bases between. The CDR3 consists of 14 residues. Germline lookup yields CDR1 LNHDA and CDR2 SQIVND (reference sequence).

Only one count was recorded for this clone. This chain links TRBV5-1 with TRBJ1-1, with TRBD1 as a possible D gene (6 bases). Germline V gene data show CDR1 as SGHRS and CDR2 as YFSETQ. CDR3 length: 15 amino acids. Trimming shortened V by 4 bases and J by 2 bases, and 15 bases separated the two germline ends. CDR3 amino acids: CASSPPGGGNTEAFF. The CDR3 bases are TGCGCCAGCAGCCCTCCCGGCGGGGGCAACACTGAAGCTTTCTTT.

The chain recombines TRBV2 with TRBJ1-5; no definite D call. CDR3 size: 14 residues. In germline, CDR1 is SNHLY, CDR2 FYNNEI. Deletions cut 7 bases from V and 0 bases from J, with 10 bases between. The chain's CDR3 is CASTGTYSNQPQHF. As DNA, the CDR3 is TGTGCCAGCACGGGCACCTATAGCAATCAGCCCCAGCATTTT.

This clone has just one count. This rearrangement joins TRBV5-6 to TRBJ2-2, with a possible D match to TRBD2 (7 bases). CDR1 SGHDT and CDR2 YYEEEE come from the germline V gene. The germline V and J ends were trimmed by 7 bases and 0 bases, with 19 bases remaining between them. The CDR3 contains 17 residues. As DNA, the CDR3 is TGTGCCAGCCAACCCGGGGGGCCTTTCGCGAACACCGGGGAGCTGTTTTTT. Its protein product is CASQPGGPFANTGELFF.

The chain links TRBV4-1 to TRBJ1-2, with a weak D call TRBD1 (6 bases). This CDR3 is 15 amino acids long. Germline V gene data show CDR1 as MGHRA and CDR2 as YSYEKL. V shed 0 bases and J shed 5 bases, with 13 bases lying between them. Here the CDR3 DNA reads TGCGCCAGCAGCCAAGAGGCCGGACAGACATATGGCTACACCTTC. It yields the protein CASSQEAGQTYGYTF.

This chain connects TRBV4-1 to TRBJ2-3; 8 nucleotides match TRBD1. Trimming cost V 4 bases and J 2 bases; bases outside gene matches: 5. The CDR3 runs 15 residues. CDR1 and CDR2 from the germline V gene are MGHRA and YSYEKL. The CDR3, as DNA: TGCGCCAGCAGCCCTGGACAGGGAAACACAGATACGCAGTATTTT. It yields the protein CASSPGQGNTDTQYF.

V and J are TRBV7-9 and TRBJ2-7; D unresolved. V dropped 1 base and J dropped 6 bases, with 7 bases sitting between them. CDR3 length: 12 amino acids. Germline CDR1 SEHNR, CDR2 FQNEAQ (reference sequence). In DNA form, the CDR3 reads TGTGCCAGCAGCTTAGTTGGATCCGAGCAGTACTTC. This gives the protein CASSLVGSEQYF.

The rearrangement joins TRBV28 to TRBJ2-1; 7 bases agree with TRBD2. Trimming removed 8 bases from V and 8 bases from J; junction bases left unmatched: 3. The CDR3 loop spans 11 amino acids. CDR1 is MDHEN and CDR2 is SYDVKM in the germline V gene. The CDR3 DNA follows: TGTGCCAGCTTAACTAGCGATGAGCAGTTCTTC. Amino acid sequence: CASLTSDEQFF. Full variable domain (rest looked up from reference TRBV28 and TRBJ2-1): DVKVTQSSRYLVKRTGEKVFLECVQDMDHENMFWYRQDPGLGLRLIYFSYDVKMKEKGDIPEGYSVSREKKERFSLILESASTNQTSMYLCASLTSDEQFFGPGTRLTVL.

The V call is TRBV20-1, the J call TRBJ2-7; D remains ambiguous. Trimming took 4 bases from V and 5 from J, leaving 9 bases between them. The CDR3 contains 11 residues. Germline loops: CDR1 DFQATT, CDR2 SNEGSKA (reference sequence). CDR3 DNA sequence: TGCAGTGCTATCGAATGGAACGAGCAGTACTTC. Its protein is CSAIEWNEQYF.

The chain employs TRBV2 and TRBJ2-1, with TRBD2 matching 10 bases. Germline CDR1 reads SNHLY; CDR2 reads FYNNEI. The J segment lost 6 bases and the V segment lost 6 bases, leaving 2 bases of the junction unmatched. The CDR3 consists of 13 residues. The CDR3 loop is CASSVAGGNEQFF. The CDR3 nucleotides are TGTGCCAGCAGCGTAGCGGGGGGCAATGAGCAGTTCTTC.

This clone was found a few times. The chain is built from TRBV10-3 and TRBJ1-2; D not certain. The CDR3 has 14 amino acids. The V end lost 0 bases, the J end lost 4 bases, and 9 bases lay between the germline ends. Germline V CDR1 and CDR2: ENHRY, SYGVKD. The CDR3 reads CAISESGESYGYTF. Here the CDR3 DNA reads TGTGCCATCAGTGAGTCCGGGGAGTCCTATGGCTACACCTTC.

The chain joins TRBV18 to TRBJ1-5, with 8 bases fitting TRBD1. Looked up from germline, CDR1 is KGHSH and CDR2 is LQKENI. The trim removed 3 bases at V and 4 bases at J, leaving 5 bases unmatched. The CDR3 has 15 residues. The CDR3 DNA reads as TGTGCCAGCTCACCGGAGGGACAGGAGAATCAGCCCCAGCATTTT. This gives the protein CASSPEGQENQPQHF.

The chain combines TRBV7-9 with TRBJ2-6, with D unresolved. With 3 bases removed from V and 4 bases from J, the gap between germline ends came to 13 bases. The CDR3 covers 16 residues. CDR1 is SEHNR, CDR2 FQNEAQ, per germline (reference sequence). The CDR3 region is CASSLGLGTGANVLTF. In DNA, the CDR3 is TGTGCCAGCAGCTTGGGCTTAGGTACCGGGGCCAACGTCCTGACTTTC.

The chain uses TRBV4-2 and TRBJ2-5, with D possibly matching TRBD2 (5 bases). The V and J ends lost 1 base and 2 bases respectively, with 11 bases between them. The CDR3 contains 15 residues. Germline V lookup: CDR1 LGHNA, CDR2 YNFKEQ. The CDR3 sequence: CASSQVPGEQETQYF. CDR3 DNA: TGTGCCAGCAGCCAAGTACCCGGGGAGCAAGAGACCCAGTACTTC.

This CDR3 reads CASSVGRGNTGELFF. In DNA form, the CDR3 reads TGTGCCAGCAGCGTAGGACGCGGGAACACCGGGGAGCTGTTTTTT. This rearrangement joins TRBV9 to TRBJ2-2; D not resolved. The CDR3 is 15 amino acids. Germline-derived CDR1 and CDR2 are SGDLS and YYNGEE. Trimming took 0 bases from V and 1 from J, leaving 7 bases between them.